This T cell receptor (beta chain) was captured by sequencing in a study of PD-1 blockade in classical Hodgkin lymphoma. General observations from the study: After ASCT, patients who started nivolumab under 1 year later were excluded. Unlike CD8+ TCR diversity, which did not rise significantly by C4D1, CD4+ TCR diversity did.

Notes on this clone: Its antigen is not identified.

There are 12 residues in the CDR3. Trimming cost V 4 bases and J 9 bases, with 13 bases left between them. CDR1 and CDR2 (germline): SGHDT, YYEEEE. As to time point: cycle 4 day 1 (C4D1), after less than seven weeks of nivolumab. Each patient's relapse followed autologous stem cell transplantation, and brentuximab vedotin exposure varied. Some clones are missing from TCRdb's copy, which holds only in-frame ones; the method was immunoSEQ multiplex PCR. The sample records around 50,000 clones, roughly 80% being singletons. The J gene is TRBJ1-1, the V gene TRBV5-6, with D maybe TRBD1 (5 bases). The sequences come from peripheral blood mononuclear cells (PBMCs), collected before the fourth cycle of nivolumab. This clonotype was obtained from a human donor with classical Hodgkin lymphoma. The CDR3: CASSKDTSKAFF. CDR3 DNA sequence: TGTGCCAGCAGCAAGGACACCTCCAAAGCTTTCTTT.